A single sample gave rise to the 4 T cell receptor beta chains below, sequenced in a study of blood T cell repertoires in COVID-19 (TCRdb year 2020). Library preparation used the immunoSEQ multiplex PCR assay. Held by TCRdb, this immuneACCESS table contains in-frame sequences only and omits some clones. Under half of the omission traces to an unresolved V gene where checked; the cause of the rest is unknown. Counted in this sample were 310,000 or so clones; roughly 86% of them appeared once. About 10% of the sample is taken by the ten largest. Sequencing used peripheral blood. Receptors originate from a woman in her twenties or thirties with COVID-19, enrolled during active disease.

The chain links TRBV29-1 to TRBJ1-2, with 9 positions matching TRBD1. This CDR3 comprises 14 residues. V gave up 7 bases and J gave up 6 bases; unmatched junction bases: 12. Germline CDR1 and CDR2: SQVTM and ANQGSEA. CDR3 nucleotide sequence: TGCAGCGCCAACCGGGACAGGGAAGACAATGGCTACACCTTC. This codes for CSANRDREDNGYTF.

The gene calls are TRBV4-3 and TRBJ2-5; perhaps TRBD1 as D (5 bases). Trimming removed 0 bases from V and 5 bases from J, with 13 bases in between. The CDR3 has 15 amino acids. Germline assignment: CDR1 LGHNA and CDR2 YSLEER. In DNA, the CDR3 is TGCGCCAGCAGCCAAGAAAAAAACAGGTGGGAGACCCAGTACTTC. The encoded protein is CASSQEKNRWETQYF.

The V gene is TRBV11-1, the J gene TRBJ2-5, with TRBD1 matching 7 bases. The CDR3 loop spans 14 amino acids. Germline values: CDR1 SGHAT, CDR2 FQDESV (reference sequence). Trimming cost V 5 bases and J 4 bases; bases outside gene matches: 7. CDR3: CASSRDRDRETQYF. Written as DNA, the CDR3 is TGTGCCAGCAGCCGTGACAGGGATCGAGAGACCCAGTACTTC.

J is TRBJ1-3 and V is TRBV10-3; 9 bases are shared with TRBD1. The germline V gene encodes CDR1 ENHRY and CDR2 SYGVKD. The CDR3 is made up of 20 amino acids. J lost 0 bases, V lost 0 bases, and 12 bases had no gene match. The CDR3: CAISESTPGTGLFSGNTIYF. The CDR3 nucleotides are TGTGCCATCAGTGAGTCGACGCCCGGGACAGGGCTTTTCTCTGGAAACACCATATATTTT.